This T cell receptor (beta chain) was profiled in a study of blood T cell repertoires in COVID-19. Some clones are missing from TCRdb's copy, which holds only in-frame ones; the method was immunoSEQ multiplex PCR. The data contain about 120,000 clones, about 88% of them singletons. The CDR3 consists of 16 residues. V was shortened by 0 bases and J by 4 bases, with 16 bases between the two germline ends. Germline-derived CDR1 and CDR2 are SGHNT and YYREEE (reference sequence). The TCR comes from a woman of 80 years or more with acute or convalescent COVID-19. The sequencing sample was made of peripheral blood. This rearrangement joins TRBV5-4 to TRBJ1-2, with D perhaps matching TRBD1 (6 bases). CDR3 nucleotide sequence: TGTGCCAGCAGCTTGGTCGGCCAGGGGAAAATCTATGGCTACACCTTC. It specifies CASSLVGQGKIYGYTF.